This T cell receptor beta chain was identified in a study of blood T cell repertoires in COVID-19. The V and J ends lost 6 bases and 7 bases, in that order; junction bases with no gene match: 6. In germline, CDR1 is MDHEN, CDR2 SYDVKM. This CDR3 is 13 amino acids long. Clones were read by immunoSEQ multiplex PCR, and TCRdb kept only the in-frame ones, dropping some. The data contain about 270,000 clones, 75% to 90% of them singletons. Cohort placement rested on clinical history that participants reported themselves. Each recovered donor of Cohort 3 presented with two negative PCRs, clearance, or symptom resolution.

The J gene is TRBJ1-2, the V gene TRBV28, with 9 positions matching TRBD1. The TCR sequence derives from a woman aged 18 to 35 who had recovered from COVID-19. Specimen: PBMCs or T cells enriched from blood (not recorded which). As DNA, the CDR3 is TGTGCCAGCAGGACAGGGGGAATGGGTGGCTACACCTTC. Amino acid sequence: CASRTGGMGGYTF.